This TCR beta chain was sequenced in a study of regulatory T cells in long-lasting Graves disease. Study information: Positive TSH receptor antibodies alongside over 5 years of antithyroid drugs were what marked Graves' disease as persistent. Findings of the study overall: TRBV28 was favored in persistent disease, as were TRBJ1-2 and TRBJ2-5.

The CDR3 contains 20 residues. V dropped 0 bases and J dropped 8; count of bases not matched to a gene: 14. Germline assignment: CDR1 KGHDR and CDR2 SFDVKD. Documented time point: persistent/refractory GD, antithyroid drugs over 5 years with positive TRAb. The TCR library was made from RNA that had been extracted from PBMCs in TRIzol. About this clonotype: As yet, its antigen is unknown.

For TCR beta, libraries came from iRepertoire HTBI primers and Arm-PCR of CDR3 regions. Via MiXCR, TCRdb re-called the multiplex PCR reads, giving one row per CDR3 protein. The sample shows a few hundred thousand distinct CDR3 sequences, more than 20% of them seen only once. Sequenced material: peripheral blood mononuclear cells (PBMCs), taken when the disease was refractory, from a patient treated with antithyroid drugs. V is TRBV24-1 and J is TRBJ2-1, with TRBD2 identical over 14 bases. The origin of this receptor is a woman aged 35 to 49 with Graves disease. The CDR3 protein is CATSDLRGTSGRVGVDEQFF. The DNA of the CDR3 is TGTGCCACCAGTGATTTGCGAGGGACTAGCGGGAGAGTTGGTGTCGATGAGCAGTTCTTC.